Below, 15 T cell receptor beta chains from the same sample are listed, as sequenced in a study of shared clonotypes between healthy human individuals. In the naive CD8 group, cells lacked CD45RO and were positively selected for CCR7, so terminally differentiated effector memory CD45RA+ cells were left out. The method was immunoSEQ multiplex PCR; TCRdb's version includes in-frame clones alone and lacks a portion of them. Of millions of clones in the sample, approximately 94% are singletons; the top ten hold roughly 1.1%. Sequencing was done on a sample of naive CD8+ T cells sorted from blood. All receptors derive from a man in his late teens or twenties in good health.

The rearrangement links TRBV7-2 to TRBJ2-1; D possibly corresponds to TRBD2 (6 bases). The CDR3 length is 16 residues. Trimming shortened V by 4 bases and J by 5 bases, and 18 bases separated the two germline ends. Germline CDR1 SGHTA, CDR2 FQGNSA. CDR3: CASSSYSGQVHNEQFF. The CDR3 DNA sequence: TGTGCCAGCAGCTCCTATAGCGGTCAGGTCCACAATGAGCAGTTCTTC.

This clone appeared once. V usage is TRBV13 and J usage is TRBJ2-1; TRBD2 matches 7 bases. CDR3 length: 13 residues. The trim removed 7 bases at V and 5 bases at J, leaving 5 bases unmatched. Germline-derived CDR1 and CDR2 are PRHDT and FYEKMQ (reference sequence). CDR3 protein: CASTLGGDNEQFF. Here the CDR3 DNA reads TGTGCCAGCACCCTGGGGGGGGACAATGAGCAGTTCTTC.

This sequence joins TRBV18 and TRBJ2-1; D gene ambiguous. V gave up 2 bases and J gave up 4 bases, with 6 bases separating them. This CDR3 is 13 amino acids long. The germline gives CDR1 KGHSH, CDR2 LQKENI. The chain's CDR3 is CASSPVAYNEQFF. The CDR3 DNA reads TGTGCCAGCTCACCAGTCGCTTACAATGAGCAGTTCTTC. Supplemented by reference TRBV18 and TRBJ2-1, the full variable domain reads NAGVMQNPRHLVRRRGQEARLRCSPMKGHSHVYWYRQLPEEGLKFMVYLQKENIIDESGMPKERFSAEFPKEGPSILRIQQVVRGDSAAYFCASSPVAYNEQFFGPGTRLTVL.

J is TRBJ2-3 and V is TRBV19; TRBD2 aligns across 11 bases. The CDR3 spans 19 residues. V gave up 0 bases and J gave up 6 bases; unmatched junction bases: 14. Germline values: CDR1 LNHDA, CDR2 SQIVND (reference sequence). The CDR3 sequence is CASSIDTKLGLADLDTQYF. CDR3 nucleotide sequence: TGTGCCAGTAGTATAGATACAAAGCTGGGACTAGCGGACCTGGATACGCAGTATTTT.

V is TRBV2 and J is TRBJ1-2, with unresolved D. Per germline, CDR1 SNHLY and CDR2 FYNNEI. This CDR3 has 16 residues. Trimming removed 2 bases at V and 5 bases at J, with 18 bases between. DNA for the CDR3: TGTGCCAGCAGTGAATTTGAGGGTGATCTACAGTATGGCTACACCTTC. Amino acids: CASSEFEGDLQYGYTF.

The chain uses TRBV7-8 and TRBJ2-2; D is uncertain. The V gene's germline CDR1 is SGHVS and CDR2 FQNEAQ. The CDR3 has 16 amino acids. With 6 bases removed from V and 6 bases from J, the gap between germline ends came to 20 bases. Here the CDR3 reads CASSTDRRNVAGELFF. The CDR3 coding sequence is TGTGCCAGCAGTACCGATCGGCGAAACGTAGCCGGGGAGCTGTTTTTT.

The genes are TRBV7-9 and TRBJ2-1, with unresolved D. The V end lost 4 bases, the J end lost 7 bases, and 11 bases lay between the germline ends. Germline V gene sequence: CDR1 SEHNR, CDR2 FQNEAQ (reference sequence). The CDR3 sequence is 13 residues long. CDR3 protein: CASSSDLQNEQFF. CDR3 coding DNA: TGTGCCAGCAGCTCAGATTTACAGAATGAGCAGTTCTTC.

The chain has TRBV9 and TRBJ2-1; 7 bases line up with TRBD1. V gave up 3 bases and J gave up 8 bases; unmatched junction bases: 14. Germline CDR1 and CDR2: SGDLS and YYNGEE. CDR3 length: 16 amino acids. CDR3 loop: CASSDRWGTAYYEQFF. DNA for the CDR3: TGTGCCAGCAGCGATCGCTGGGGGACAGCATACTATGAGCAGTTCTTC.

The CDR3 here is CASRNSHAGGPETQYF. The CDR3 region has the DNA TGTGCCAGCAGGAACTCCCATGCGGGGGGGCCGGAGACCCAGTACTTC. The chain employs TRBV7-9 and TRBJ2-5; 9 nucleotides match TRBD2. The germline CDR1 and CDR2 sequences are SEHNR and FQNEAQ (reference sequence). J was trimmed by 5 bases and V by 6 bases; bases with no gene match: 13. The CDR3 is 16 amino acids.

This chain joins TRBV11-2 and TRBJ2-5; D gene unclear. Trimming took off 0 bases at V and 0 bases at J, with 8 bases between the two ends. From germline, CDR1 is SGHAT and CDR2 FQNNGV. The CDR3 has 15 amino acids. Here the CDR3 DNA reads TGTGCCAGCAGCTTAGAGGTTGGGGACCAAGAGACCCAGTACTTC. This encodes CASSLEVGDQETQYF.

The V and J genes are TRBV1 and TRBJ1-5; no check of the table's D call, TRBD1, against the DNA was made. TRBV1 is an annotated pseudogene. The CDR3 contains 16 residues. The CDR3 DNA reads TGCACCAGCAGCCAAGGGAAGGCAGGGGTCAATCAGCCCCAGCATTTT. This translates into CTSSQGKAGVNQPQHF.

Concerning this clone: Other DNA sequences within the sample encode an identical CDR3. The genes are TRBV5-6 and TRBJ2-7, with D unresolved. V was shortened by 2 bases and J by 6 bases, with 9 bases between the two germline ends. Germline values: CDR1 SGHDT, CDR2 YYEEEE. The CDR3 runs to 12 residues. CDR3 residues: CASSFPVGEQYF. DNA of the CDR3: TGTGCCAGCAGCTTCCCAGTCGGCGAGCAGTACTTC.

The genes are TRBV4-3 and TRBJ1-4; a possible D gene is TRBD1 (6 bases). V shed 4 bases and J shed 3 bases, with 27 bases lying between them. The CDR3 contains 20 residues. Germline CDR1 LGHNA, CDR2 YSLEER. CDR3 region: CASSPRLARGVSMANEKLFF. For the CDR3, the DNA is TGCGCCAGCAGCCCCCGCCTGGCCAGGGGCGTTTCGATGGCTAATGAAAAACTGTTTTTT.

V gene TRBV2 combines with J gene TRBJ2-3; 10 positions match TRBD1. The V gene end was trimmed by 5 bases and the J gene end by 4 bases; junction bases not matched to a gene: 3. There are 14 residues in the CDR3. Per germline, CDR1 SNHLY and CDR2 FYNNEI. DNA of the CDR3: TGTGCCAGCAGTTATGGGACAGGGGCAGATACGCAGTATTTT. Translation gives CASSYGTGADTQYF.

The chain combines TRBV19 with TRBJ1-4; 8 bases match TRBD1. V lost 0 bases and J lost 5; bases outside the gene matches: 11. This CDR3 contains 18 residues. CDR1 is LNHDA and CDR2 is SQIVND in the germline V gene (reference sequence). CDR3 coding DNA: TGTGCCAGTAGTATAGATTCAGGGGGCGATTCCCTGAATGAAAAACTGTTTTTT. This encodes CASSIDSGGDSLNEKLFF.